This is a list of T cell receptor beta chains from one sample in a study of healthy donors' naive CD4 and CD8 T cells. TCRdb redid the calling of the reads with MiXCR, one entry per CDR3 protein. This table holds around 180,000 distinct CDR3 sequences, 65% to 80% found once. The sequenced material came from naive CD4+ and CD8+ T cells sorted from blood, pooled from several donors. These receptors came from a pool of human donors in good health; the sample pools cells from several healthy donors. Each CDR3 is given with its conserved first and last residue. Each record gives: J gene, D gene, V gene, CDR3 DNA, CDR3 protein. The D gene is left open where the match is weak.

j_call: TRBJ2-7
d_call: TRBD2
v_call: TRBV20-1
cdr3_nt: TGCAGTGCTAGTGGACTAGTTGGGTCCTACGAGCAGTACTTC
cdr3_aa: CSASGLVGSYEQYF

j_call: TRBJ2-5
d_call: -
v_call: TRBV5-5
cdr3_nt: TGTGCCAGCAGCTTGAACACCCCTACTCAAGAGACCCAGTACTTC
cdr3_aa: CASSLNTPTQETQYF

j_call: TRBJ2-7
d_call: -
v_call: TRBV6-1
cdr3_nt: TGTGCCAGCAATCTCCGCTCCTACGAGCAGTACTTC
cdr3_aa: CASNLRSYEQYF

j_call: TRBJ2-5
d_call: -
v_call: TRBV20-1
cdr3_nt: TGCAGTGCTAGATGGGGCACTGGGAGCCAAGAGACCCAGTACTTC
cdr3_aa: CSARWGTGSQETQYF

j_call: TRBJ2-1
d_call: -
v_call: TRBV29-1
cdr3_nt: TGCAGCGTTGAAGCCCAAATGCGACCTCACACTACAAGGGCCTACAATGAGCAGTTCTTC
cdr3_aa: CSVEAQMRPHTTRAYNEQFF

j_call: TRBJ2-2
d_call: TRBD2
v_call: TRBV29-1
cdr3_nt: TGCAGCGTTGAAGATCGGCTAGCGGGAGGTACCGGGGAGCTGTTTTTT
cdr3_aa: CSVEDRLAGGTGELFF

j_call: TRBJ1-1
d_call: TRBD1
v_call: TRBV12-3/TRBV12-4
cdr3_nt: TGTGCCAGCAGCCGGGACAGGGCTGCGGGCACTGAAGCTTTCTTT
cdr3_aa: CASSRDRAAGTEAFF

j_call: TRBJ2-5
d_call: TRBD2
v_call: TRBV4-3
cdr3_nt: TGTGCCAGCAGCGCACCGACTAGCGGGATCCAAGAGACCCAGTACTTC
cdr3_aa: CASSAPTSGIQETQYF

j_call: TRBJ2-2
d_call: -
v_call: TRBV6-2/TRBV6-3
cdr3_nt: TGTGCCAGCAGTTACTCGCAGGGGACCGGAGAGCTGTTTTTT
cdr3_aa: CASSYSQGTGELFF

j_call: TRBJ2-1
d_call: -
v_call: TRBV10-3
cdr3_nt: TGTGCCATCAGTGAGAGGTCTAACGATGAGCAGTTCTTC
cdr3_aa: CAISERSNDEQFF

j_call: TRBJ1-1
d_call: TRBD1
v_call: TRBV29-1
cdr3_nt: TGCAGCGTTGAGATTGGAATGGACAGGTCGGCAGCTTTCTTT
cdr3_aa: CSVEIGMDRSAAFF

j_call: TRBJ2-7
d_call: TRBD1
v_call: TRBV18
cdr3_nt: TGTGCCAGCTCACCCCTCGGACAGGTCTACGAGCAGTACTTC
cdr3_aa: CASSPLGQVYEQYF

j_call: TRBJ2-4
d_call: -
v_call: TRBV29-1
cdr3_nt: TGCAGCGTCGGGCTCGGCACTGGGAACATTCAGTACTTC
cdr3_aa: CSVGLGTGNIQYF